This T cell receptor beta chain derives from a study of T cell responses to AZD1222 COVID-19 vaccine. General observations from the study: Repertoires were collected only later (after the peak T cell response had occurred). Elevations in Spike-specific TCR breadth and depth followed administration of two AZD1222 doses. White British ancestry dominated among donors, who included more females, and clonal diversity was possibly underestimated.

About this clone itself: Antigen specificity is unknown.

TCRdb's copy holds only in-frame clones and misses some; the assay was immunoSEQ multiplex PCR. The sample gives 110,000 to 150,000 clones, 80% to 90% of which show up once; around 1.6% is in the top ten. CDR1 and CDR2 from the germline V gene are MNHEY and SMNVEV (reference sequence). The CDR3 sequence is 13 residues long. V lost 6 bases and J lost 8; bases outside the gene matches: 7. The receptor was derived from an adult in good health. This specimen consisted of peripheral blood, obtained on day 0 of AZD1222 vaccination. This chain joins TRBV27 and TRBJ2-4; TRBD2 matches at 7 bases. The CDR3 nucleotides are TGTGCCAGCAGCTGGGGGGGTAGGGACATTCAGTACTTC. Residues: CASSWGGRDIQYF.